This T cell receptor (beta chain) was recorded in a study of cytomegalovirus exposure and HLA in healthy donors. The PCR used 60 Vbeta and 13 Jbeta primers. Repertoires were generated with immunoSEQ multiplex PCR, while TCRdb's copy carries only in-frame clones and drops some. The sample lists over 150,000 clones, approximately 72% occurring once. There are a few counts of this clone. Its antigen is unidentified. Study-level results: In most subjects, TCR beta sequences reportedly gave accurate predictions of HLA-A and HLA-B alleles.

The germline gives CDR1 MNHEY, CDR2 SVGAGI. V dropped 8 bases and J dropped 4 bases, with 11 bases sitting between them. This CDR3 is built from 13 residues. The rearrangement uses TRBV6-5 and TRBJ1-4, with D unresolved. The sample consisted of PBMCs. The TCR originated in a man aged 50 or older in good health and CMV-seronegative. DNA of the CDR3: TGTGCCAGCTCGAGGCAGAATAATGAAAAACTGTTTTTT. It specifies CASSRQNNEKLFF.